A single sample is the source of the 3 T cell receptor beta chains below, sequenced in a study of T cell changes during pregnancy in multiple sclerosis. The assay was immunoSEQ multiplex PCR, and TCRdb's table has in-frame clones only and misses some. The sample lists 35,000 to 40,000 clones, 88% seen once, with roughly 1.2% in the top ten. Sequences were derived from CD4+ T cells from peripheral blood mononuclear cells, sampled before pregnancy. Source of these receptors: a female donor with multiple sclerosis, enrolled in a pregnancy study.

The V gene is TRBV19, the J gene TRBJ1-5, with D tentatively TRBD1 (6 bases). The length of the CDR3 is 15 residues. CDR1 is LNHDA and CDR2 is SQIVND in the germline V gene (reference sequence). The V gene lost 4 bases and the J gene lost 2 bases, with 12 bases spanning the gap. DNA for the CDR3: TGTGCCAGTAGTAGGACAGACGTGGGCAATCAGCCCCAGCATTTT. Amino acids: CASSRTDVGNQPQHF. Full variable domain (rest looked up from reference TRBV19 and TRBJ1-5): DGGITQSPKYLFRKEGQNVTLSCEQNLNHDAMYWYRQDPGQGLRLIYYSQIVNDFQKGDIAEGYSVSREKKESFPLTVTSAQKNPTAFYLCASSRTDVGNQPQHFGDGTRLSIL.

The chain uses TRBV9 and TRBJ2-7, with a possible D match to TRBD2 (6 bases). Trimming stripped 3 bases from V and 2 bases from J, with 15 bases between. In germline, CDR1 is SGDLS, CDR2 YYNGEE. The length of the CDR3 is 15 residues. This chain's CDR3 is CASSAGDLLAYEQYF. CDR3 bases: TGTGCCAGCAGCGCTGGGGACTTGCTGGCCTACGAGCAGTACTTC.

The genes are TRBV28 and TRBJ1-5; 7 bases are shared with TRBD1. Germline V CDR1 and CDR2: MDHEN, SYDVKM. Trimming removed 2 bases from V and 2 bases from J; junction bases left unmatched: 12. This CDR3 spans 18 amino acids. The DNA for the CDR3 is TGTGCCAGCAGTTTAGGGGGGACAGTTCTAAGGGGCAATCAGCCCCAGCATTTT. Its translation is CASSLGGTVLRGNQPQHF.